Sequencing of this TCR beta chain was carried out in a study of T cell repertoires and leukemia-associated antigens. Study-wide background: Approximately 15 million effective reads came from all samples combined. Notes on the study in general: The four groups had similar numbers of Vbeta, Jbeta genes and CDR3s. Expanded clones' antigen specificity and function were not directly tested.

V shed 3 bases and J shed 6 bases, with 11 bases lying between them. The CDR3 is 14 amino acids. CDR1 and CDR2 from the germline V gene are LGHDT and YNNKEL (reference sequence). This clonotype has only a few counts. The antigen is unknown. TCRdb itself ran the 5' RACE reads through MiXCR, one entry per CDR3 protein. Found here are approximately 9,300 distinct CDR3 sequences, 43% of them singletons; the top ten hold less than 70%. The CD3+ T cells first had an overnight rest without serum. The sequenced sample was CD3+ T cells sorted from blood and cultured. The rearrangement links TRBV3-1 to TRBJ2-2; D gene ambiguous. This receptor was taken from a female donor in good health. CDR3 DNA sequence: TGTGCCAGCAGCCACCGAGAACGGGCCGGGGAGCTGTTTTTT. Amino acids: CASSHRERAGELFF.